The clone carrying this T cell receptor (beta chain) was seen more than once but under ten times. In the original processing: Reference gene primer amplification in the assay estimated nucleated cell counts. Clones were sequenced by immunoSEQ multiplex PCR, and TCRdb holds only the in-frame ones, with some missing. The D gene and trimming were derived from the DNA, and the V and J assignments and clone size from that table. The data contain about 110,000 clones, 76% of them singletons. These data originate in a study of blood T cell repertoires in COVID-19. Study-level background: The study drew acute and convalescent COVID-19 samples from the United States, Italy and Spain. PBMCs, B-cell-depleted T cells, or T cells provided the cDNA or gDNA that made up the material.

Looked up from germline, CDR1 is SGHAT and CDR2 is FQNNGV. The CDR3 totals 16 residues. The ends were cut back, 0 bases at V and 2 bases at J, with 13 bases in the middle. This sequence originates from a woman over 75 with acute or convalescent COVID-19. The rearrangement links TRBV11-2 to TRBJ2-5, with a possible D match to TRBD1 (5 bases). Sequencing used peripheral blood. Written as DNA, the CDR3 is TGTGCCAGCAGCTTAGATAGACACAGGATTCAAGAGACCCAGTACTTC. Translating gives CASSLDRHRIQETQYF.